The T cell receptor (beta chain) described here comes from a study of shared clonotypes between healthy human individuals. This table comes from immunoSEQ multiplex PCR, and its TCRdb copy is limited to in-frame clones, with some not included. In the table there are some 2,500,000 clones, roughly 92% of which are singletons. Study-wide findings and caveats: It was only blood that was sampled, and tissue repertoires likely differ.

Notes on this clone: Its specificity is not known.

Germline CDR1 is WSHSY and CDR2 is SAAADI. V shed 3 bases and J shed 9 bases, with 9 bases lying between them. The CDR3 spans 12 residues. This TCR was sampled from a man aged 18 to 30 in good health. Some clones in this sample may be carry-over from other donors' samples. V gene TRBV10-2 combines with J gene TRBJ2-1; D is unclear. The sequenced sample consisted of naive CD4+ T cells from PBMCs. Subset given: CD45RA+ positively selected. The CDR3 DNA reads as TGCGCCAGCAGTGAAAGGGCTGGTGAGCAGTTCTTC. As protein: CASSERAGEQFF.